A single sample is the source of the 18 T cell receptor beta chains below, sequenced in a study of CD8 T cells in Susac syndrome. About 0.45 to 1 ug RNA was reverse transcribed with random hexamers. MiXCR was run by TCRdb on the immunoSEQ multiplex PCR reads, yielding one entry per CDR3 protein. The table has 150,000 to 200,000 distinct CDR3 sequences, around 95% seen once; the top ten hold around 0.09%. Sequencing used CD4+ T cells from PBMCs. The receptors were gathered from a human donor with multiple sclerosis.

This chain uses TRBV20-1 with TRBJ1-5, with 8 bases aligning to TRBD1. Germline trimming cut 6 bases from V and 6 bases from J; bases unmatched to any gene: 4. From germline, CDR1 is DFQATT and CDR2 SNEGSKA (reference sequence). The CDR3 extends over 12 amino acids. The chain's CDR3 is CSATDRAQPQHF. CDR3 DNA sequence: TGCAGTGCCACGGACAGGGCTCAGCCCCAGCATTTT.

The chain has TRBV5-1 and TRBJ2-7; D is tentatively TRBD1 or TRBD2 (5 bases each). CDR3 length: 15 residues. Germline CDR1 and CDR2: SGHRS and YFSETQ. Trimming removed 1 base at V and 0 bases at J, with 11 bases between. The CDR3: CASSLWGLSSYEQYF. The CDR3 coding sequence is TGCGCCAGCAGCTTGTGGGGGTTAAGCTCCTACGAGCAGTACTTC.

The genes are TRBV27 and TRBJ1-1; 7 bases agree with TRBD1. Germline V gene data show CDR1 as MNHEY and CDR2 as SMNVEV (reference sequence). Trimming took 2 bases from V and 3 from J; bases not matched to a gene: 15. There are 18 residues in the CDR3. The CDR3 is CASSLRGLGAGRDTEAFF. In DNA, the CDR3 is TGTGCCAGCAGTTTAAGGGGGCTGGGAGCGGGGAGGGACACTGAAGCTTTCTTT.

The chain joins TRBV29-1 to TRBJ1-2; TRBD1 is a possible D gene (6 bases). CDR3 size: 12 residues. Per germline, CDR1 SQVTM and CDR2 ANQGSEA. Between the trimmed V and J ends, which lost 7 bases and 6 bases, there was a span of 15 bases. This CDR3 is CSAPGAGDGYTF. In nucleotides, the CDR3 is TGCAGCGCCCCGGGGGCAGGGGATGGCTACACCTTC.

This chain links TRBV7-9 with TRBJ2-7; possibly TRBD1 or TRBD2 for D (5 bases each). CDR1 SEHNR and CDR2 FQNEAQ come from the germline V gene (reference sequence). This CDR3 contains 14 residues. The V gene lost 6 bases and the J gene lost 0 bases, with 12 bases spanning the gap. CDR3 sequence: CASSRGALSYEQYF. The CDR3 coding sequence is TGTGCCAGCAGTAGAGGGGCCCTCTCCTACGAGCAGTACTTC.

This clonotype was recorded once. The chain uses TRBV19 and TRBJ2-2; TRBD1 matches 8 bases. V dropped 6 bases and J dropped 6; count of bases not matched to a gene: 6. The length of the CDR3 is 14 residues. From germline, CDR1 is LNHDA and CDR2 SQIVND (reference sequence). CDR3 coding DNA: TGTGCCAGTAGCCGACAGGGGCTGGCCGGGGAGCTGTTTTTT. It specifies CASSRQGLAGELFF.

The gene calls are TRBV11-2 and TRBJ1-2; the D is unclear. The V and J ends lost 8 bases and 7 bases respectively, with 17 bases between them. The CDR3 is 13 residues long. Germline-derived CDR1 and CDR2 are SGHAT and FQNNGV. CDR3 bases: TGTGCCAGCTCTCAGGAGGCAGCAGGTGGCTACACCTTC. Amino acid sequence: CASSQEAAGGYTF.

This clonotype was observed a single time. V and J are TRBV10-3 and TRBJ1-2; a possible D gene is TRBD1 (6 bases). The CDR3 contains 14 residues. Trimming took 3 bases from V and 6 from J, leaving 14 bases between them. The germline CDR1 and CDR2 sequences are ENHRY and SYGVKD. DNA of the CDR3: TGTGCCATCAGTGACCTTCAACAGGGAAATGGCTACACCTTC. Amino acids: CAISDLQQGNGYTF.

V usage is TRBV20-1 and J usage is TRBJ2-7; possible D gene TRBD2, 6 bases. This CDR3 comprises 11 residues. Germline V CDR1 and CDR2: DFQATT, SNEGSKA (reference sequence). Between the trimmed V and J ends, which lost 6 bases and 5 bases, there was a span of 11 bases. In nucleotides, the CDR3 is TGCAGTGCCGCGGGAATGCACGAGCAGTACTTC. Residues: CSAAGMHEQYF.

This chain links TRBV5-4 with TRBJ2-5; tentatively, D is TRBD1 (6 bases). The CDR3 contains 15 residues. Germline CDR1 SGHNT, CDR2 YYREEE (reference sequence). V was cut by 0 bases and J by 5 bases, with 14 bases left in between. This CDR3 is CASSLGTAPGETQYF. The CDR3, as DNA: TGTGCCAGCAGCTTGGGGACAGCCCCCGGGGAGACCCAGTACTTC.

The V call is TRBV13, the J call TRBJ1-6; D unresolved. The germline V gene encodes CDR1 PRHDT and CDR2 FYEKMQ (reference sequence). The CDR3 runs to 14 residues. Trimming took off 1 base at V and 7 bases at J, with 8 bases between the two ends. The CDR3 DNA follows: TGTGCCAGCAGCTTAGCGCCTGGCAATTCACCCCTCCACTTT. It encodes CASSLAPGNSPLHF.

The chain employs TRBV12-3 or TRBV12-4 and TRBJ1-2; 9 bases are shared with TRBD1. The V segment lost 8 bases and the J segment 7 bases; nucleotides outside the gene matches: 14. The CDR3 is 15 residues long. The CDR3 is CASLPLDRGGSGYTF. CDR3 bases: TGTGCCAGCCTACCTTTGGACAGGGGAGGATCTGGCTACACCTTC.

The rearrangement joins TRBV14 to TRBJ2-1; no definite D call. Germline assignment: CDR1 SGHDN and CDR2 FVKESK. Trimming pared 0 bases from V and 5 bases from J, leaving 11 bases between. The CDR3 is made up of 15 amino acids. The CDR3 here is CASSQDLAFHNEQFF. The CDR3 DNA follows: TGTGCCAGCAGCCAAGATCTGGCGTTCCACAATGAGCAGTTCTTC. The full variable domain, in which reference TRBV14 and TRBJ2-1 provide the parts outside the CDR3, is EAGVTQFPSHSVIEKGQTVTLRCDPISGHDNLYWYRRVMGKEIKFLLHFVKESKQDESGMPNNRFLAERTGGTYSTLKVQPAELEDSGVYFCASSQDLAFHNEQFFGPGTRLTVL.

The rearrangement uses TRBV4-3 and TRBJ2-3, with 7 bases aligning to TRBD2. Germline V lookup: CDR1 LGHNA, CDR2 YSLEER. The CDR3 has 12 amino acids. Trimming at V came to 0 bases and at J to 10 bases, leaving 1 base not matched to a gene. DNA for the CDR3: TGCGCCAGCAGCCAAGATGGGGGGGCGCAGTATTTT. Its protein is CASSQDGGAQYF.

This chain joins TRBV10-3 and TRBJ2-2, with D perhaps matching TRBD2 (5 bases). The CDR3 has 14 amino acids. The germline CDR1 and CDR2 sequences are ENHRY and SYGVKD. Deletions cut 3 bases from V and 0 bases from J, with 5 bases between. CDR3 in amino acids: CAISELANTGELFF. CDR3 DNA: TGTGCCATCAGTGAACTAGCGAACACCGGGGAGCTGTTTTTT.

The chain recombines TRBV2 with TRBJ2-2; 8 bases line up with TRBD1. The V segment lost 10 bases and the J segment 0 bases; nucleotides outside the gene matches: 10. This CDR3 is built from 16 residues. Germline CDR1 and CDR2: SNHLY and FYNNEI. CDR3 sequence: CATAEPGQANTGELFF. In DNA form, the CDR3 reads TGTGCCACGGCTGAGCCGGGACAGGCGAACACCGGGGAGCTGTTTTTT.

CDR3 sequence (DNA): TGTGCCAGCAGCTCCGGACTAGCGGGGGCGGATACGCAGTATTTT. It translates to CASSSGLAGADTQYF. The chain is built from TRBV7-2 and TRBJ2-3, with 13 bases that match TRBD2. Losses at the gene ends were 4 bases for V and 6 bases for J; bases not matched to a gene: 4. The length of the CDR3 is 15 residues. The germline V gene has CDR1 SGHTA and CDR2 FQGNSA.

The chain joins TRBV4-3 to TRBJ2-3; 15 bases are shared with TRBD2. Germline loops: CDR1 LGHNA, CDR2 YSLEER. With 4 bases clipped from V and 6 bases from J, the junction kept 14 bases outside the gene matches. This CDR3 contains 19 residues. CDR3 loop: CASSPQPGLAGGGFDTQYF. The CDR3 nucleotides read TGCGCCAGCAGCCCTCAACCGGGACTAGCGGGGGGTGGCTTTGATACGCAGTATTTT.